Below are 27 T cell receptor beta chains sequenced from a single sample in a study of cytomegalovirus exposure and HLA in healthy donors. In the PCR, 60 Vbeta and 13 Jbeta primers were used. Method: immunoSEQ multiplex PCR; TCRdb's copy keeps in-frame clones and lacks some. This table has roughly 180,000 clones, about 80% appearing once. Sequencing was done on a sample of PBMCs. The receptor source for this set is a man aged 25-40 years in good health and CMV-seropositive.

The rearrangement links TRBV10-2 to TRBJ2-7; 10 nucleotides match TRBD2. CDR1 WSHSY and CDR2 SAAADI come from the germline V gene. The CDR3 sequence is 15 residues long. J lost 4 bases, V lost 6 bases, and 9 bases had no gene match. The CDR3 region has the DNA TGCGCCAGCAGGACGGGGCTAGCGGGAGCTTACGAGCAGTACTTC. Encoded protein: CASRTGLAGAYEQYF.

The CDR3 DNA reads TGTGCCAGCAGTCTGCGACAGGGAGGCACTGAAGCTTTCTTT. Translated: CASSLRQGGTEAFF. The chain carries TRBV6-1 and TRBJ1-1, with 7 bases that match TRBD1. The CDR3 consists of 14 residues. V lost 5 bases, J lost 4 bases, and 7 bases stayed unmatched. Looked up from germline, CDR1 is MNHNS and CDR2 is SASEGT.

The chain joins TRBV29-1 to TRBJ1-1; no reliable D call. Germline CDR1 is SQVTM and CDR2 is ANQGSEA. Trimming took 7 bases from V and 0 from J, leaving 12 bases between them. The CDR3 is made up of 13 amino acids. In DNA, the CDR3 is TGCAGCGCAATAGGAGGCATGAACACTGAAGCTTTCTTT. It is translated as CSAIGGMNTEAFF.

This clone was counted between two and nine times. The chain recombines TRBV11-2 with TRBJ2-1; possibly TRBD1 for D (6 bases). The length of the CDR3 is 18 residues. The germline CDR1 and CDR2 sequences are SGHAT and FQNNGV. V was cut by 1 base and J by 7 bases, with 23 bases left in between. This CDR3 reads CASSLVSGGPQGSNEQFF. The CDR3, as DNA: TGTGCCAGCAGCTTAGTGAGTGGGGGCCCGCAGGGGTCGAATGAGCAGTTCTTC.

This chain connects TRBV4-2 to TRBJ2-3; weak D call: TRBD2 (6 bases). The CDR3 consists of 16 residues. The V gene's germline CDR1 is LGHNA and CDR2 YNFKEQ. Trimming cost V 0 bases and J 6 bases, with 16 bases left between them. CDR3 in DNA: TGTGCCAGCAGCCAAGATATGGGGCCCCGGGGGGATACGCAGTATTTT. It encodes CASSQDMGPRGDTQYF.

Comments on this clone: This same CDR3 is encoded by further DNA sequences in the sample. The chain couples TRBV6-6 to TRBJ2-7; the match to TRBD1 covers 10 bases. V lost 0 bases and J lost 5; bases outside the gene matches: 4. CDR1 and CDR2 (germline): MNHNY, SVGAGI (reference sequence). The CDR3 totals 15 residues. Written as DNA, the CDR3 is TGTGCCAGCAGTTACTCGAGACAGGGGGCCGACGAGCAGTACTTC. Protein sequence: CASSYSRQGADEQYF.

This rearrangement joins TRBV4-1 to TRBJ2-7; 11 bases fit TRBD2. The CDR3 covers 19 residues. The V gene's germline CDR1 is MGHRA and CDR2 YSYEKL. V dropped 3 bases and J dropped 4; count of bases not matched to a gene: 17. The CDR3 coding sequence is TGCGCCAGCAGCCAGGGTACTAGCGGGAGACCAAGAAGGATATACGAGCAGTACTTC. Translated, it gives CASSQGTSGRPRRIYEQYF.

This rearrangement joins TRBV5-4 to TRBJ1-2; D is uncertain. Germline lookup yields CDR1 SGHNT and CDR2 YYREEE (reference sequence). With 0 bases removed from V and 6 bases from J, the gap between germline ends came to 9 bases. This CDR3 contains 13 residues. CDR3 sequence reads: CASSLAGFDGYTF. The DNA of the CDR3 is TGTGCCAGCAGCTTGGCCGGTTTCGATGGCTACACCTTC.

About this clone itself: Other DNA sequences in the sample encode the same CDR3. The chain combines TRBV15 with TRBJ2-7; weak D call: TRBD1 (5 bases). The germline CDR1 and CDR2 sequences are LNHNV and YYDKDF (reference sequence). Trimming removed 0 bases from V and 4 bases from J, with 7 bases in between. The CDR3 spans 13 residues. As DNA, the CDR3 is TGTGCCACCAGCAGAGATCCAGGGTACGAGCAGTACTTC. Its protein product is CATSRDPGYEQYF.

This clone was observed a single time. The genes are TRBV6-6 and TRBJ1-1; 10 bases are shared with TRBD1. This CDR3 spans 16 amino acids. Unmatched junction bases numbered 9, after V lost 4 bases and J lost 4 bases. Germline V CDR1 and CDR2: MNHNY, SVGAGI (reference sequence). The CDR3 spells CASSSWTGGGSTEAFF. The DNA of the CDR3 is TGTGCCAGCAGTTCCTGGACAGGGGGAGGGAGCACTGAAGCTTTCTTT.

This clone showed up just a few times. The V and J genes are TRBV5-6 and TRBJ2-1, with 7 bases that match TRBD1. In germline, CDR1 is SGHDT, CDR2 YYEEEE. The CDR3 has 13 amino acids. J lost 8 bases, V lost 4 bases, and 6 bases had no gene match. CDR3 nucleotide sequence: TGTGCCAGCAGCCGCCCGACAGGGTATGAGCAGTTCTTC. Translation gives CASSRPTGYEQFF.

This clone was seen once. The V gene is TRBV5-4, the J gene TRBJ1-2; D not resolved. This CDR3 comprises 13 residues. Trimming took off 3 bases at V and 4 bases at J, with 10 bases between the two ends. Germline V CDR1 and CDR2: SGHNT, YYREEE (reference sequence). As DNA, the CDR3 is TGTGCCAGCAGCTCGACCCGGAGCTATGGCTACACCTTC. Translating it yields CASSSTRSYGYTF.

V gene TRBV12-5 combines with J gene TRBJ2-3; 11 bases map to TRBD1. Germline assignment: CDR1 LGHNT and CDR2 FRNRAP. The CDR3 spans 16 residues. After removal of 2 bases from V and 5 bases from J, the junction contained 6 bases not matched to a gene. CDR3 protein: CASGLRRDRGEDTQYF. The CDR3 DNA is TGTGCTAGTGGTTTGAGGCGGGACAGGGGGGAAGATACGCAGTATTTT.

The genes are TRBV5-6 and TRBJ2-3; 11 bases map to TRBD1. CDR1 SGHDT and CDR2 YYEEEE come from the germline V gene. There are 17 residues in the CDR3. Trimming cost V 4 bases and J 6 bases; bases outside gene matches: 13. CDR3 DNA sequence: TGTGCCAGCAGCCTGGGAGGGACAGGGGGAGAGTGGGATACGCAGTATTTT. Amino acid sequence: CASSLGGTGGEWDTQYF.

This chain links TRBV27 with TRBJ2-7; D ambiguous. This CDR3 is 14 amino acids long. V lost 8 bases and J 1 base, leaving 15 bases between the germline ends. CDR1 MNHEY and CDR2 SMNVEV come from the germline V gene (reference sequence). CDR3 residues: CASSLVVSSYEQYF. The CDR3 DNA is TGTGCCAGCTCCCTAGTTGTTTCATCCTACGAGCAGTACTTC.

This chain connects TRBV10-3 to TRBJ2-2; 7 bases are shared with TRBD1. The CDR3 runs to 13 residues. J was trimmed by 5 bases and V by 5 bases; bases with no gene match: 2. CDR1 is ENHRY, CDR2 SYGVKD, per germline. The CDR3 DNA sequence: TGTGCCATCAGTCTACAGGGGACCGGGGAGCTGTTTTTT. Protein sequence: CAISLQGTGELFF.

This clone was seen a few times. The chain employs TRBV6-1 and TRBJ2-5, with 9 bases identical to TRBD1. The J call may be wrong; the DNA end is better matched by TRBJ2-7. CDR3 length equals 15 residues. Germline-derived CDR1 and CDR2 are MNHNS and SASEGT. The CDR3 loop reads CASSEGQGESYEQYF. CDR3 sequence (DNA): TGTGCCAGCAGTGAAGGACAGGGGGAGTCCTACGAGCAGTACTTC.

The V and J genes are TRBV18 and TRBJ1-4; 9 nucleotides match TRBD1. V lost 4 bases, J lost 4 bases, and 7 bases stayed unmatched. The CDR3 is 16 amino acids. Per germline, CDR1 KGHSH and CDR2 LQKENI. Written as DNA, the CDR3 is TGTGCCAGCTCACTATCCGGGACAGGGCTTAATGAAAAACTGTTTTTT. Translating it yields CASSLSGTGLNEKLFF.

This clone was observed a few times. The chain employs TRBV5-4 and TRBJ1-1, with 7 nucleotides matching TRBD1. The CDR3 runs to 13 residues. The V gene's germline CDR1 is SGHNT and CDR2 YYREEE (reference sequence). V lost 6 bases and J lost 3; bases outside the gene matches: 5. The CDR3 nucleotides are TGTGCCAGCAAGGCAGGGGGTCACACTGAAGCTTTCTTT. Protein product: CASKAGGHTEAFF.

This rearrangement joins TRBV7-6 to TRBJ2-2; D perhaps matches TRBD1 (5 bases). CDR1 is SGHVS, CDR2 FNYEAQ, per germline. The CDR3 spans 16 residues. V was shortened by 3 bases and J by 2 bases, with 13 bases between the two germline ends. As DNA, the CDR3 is TGTGCCAGCAGCTTGCAGGGTAGTGAAAACACCGGGGAGCTGTTTTTT. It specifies CASSLQGSENTGELFF.

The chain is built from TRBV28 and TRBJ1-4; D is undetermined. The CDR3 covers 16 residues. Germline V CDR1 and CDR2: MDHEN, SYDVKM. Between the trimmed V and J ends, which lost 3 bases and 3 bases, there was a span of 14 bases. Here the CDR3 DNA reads TGTGCCAGCAGTTTCCCCGGTTTCAGCGCTAATGAAAAACTGTTTTTT. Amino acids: CASSFPGFSANEKLFF. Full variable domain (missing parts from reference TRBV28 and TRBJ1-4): DVKVTQSSRYLVKRTGEKVFLECVQDMDHENMFWYRQDPGLGLRLIYFSYDVKMKEKGDIPEGYSVSREKKERFSLILESASTNQTSMYLCASSFPGFSANEKLFFGSGTQLSVL.

The CDR3 protein is CATSGAQIPQGMEAFF. CDR3 in DNA: TGTGCCACCAGCGGAGCACAAATACCACAGGGTATGGAAGCTTTCTTT. The chain is built from TRBV15 and TRBJ1-1, with a tentative D call TRBD1 (6 bases). The CDR3 has 16 amino acids. The germline V gene encodes CDR1 LNHNV and CDR2 YYDKDF (reference sequence). Deletions cut 5 bases from V and 8 bases from J, with 24 bases between.

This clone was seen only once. The CDR3 nucleotides read TGTGCCAGCACGGAGGCAGATACGCAGTATTTT. As protein: CASTEADTQYF. The rearrangement uses TRBV27 and TRBJ2-3, with a tentative D call TRBD2 (5 bases). V was trimmed by 7 bases and J by 4 bases, leaving 6 bases between them. Looked up from germline, CDR1 is MNHEY and CDR2 is SMNVEV (reference sequence). The length of the CDR3 is 11 residues.

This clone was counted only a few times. The CDR3 DNA is TGTGCCAGCAGTCCCGGGACTAGCGGGGCGTCCTACGAGCAGTACTTC. It specifies CASSPGTSGASYEQYF. The rearrangement uses TRBV27 and TRBJ2-7; 13 bases agree with TRBD2. V lost 5 bases to trimming and J lost 1 base; unmatched junction nucleotides: 5. Germline V gene lookup returns CDR1 MNHEY and CDR2 SMNVEV (reference sequence). The CDR3 loop spans 16 amino acids.

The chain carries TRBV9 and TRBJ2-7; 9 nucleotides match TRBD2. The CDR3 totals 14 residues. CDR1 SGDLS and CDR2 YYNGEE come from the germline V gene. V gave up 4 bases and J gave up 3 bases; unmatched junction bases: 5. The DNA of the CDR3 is TGTGCCAGCAGCCCGGCTAGCGGGAACTACGAGCAGTACTTC. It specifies CASSPASGNYEQYF.

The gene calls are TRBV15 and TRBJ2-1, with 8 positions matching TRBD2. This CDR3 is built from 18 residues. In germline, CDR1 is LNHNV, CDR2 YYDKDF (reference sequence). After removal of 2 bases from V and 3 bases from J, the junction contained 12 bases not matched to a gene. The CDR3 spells CATSRSTPREGNYNEQFF. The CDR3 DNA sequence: TGTGCCACCAGCAGATCGACACCTCGGGAGGGAAACTACAATGAGCAGTTCTTC.

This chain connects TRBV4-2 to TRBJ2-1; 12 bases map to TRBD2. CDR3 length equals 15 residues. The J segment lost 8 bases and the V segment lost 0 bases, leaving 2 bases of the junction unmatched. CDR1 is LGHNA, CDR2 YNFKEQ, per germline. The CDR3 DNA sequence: TGTGCCAGCAGCCAAGAACTAGCGGGGGGCGATGAGCAGTTCTTC. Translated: CASSQELAGGDEQFF.